Listed below are T cell receptor beta chains from one sample, sequenced in a study of blood T cell repertoires in COVID-19. Clones were read by immunoSEQ multiplex PCR, and TCRdb kept only the in-frame ones, dropping some. The table lists 300,000 to 350,000 clones, roughly 87% of them singletons, with more than 7.5% in the top ten. Sequencing input: peripheral blood. Receptors were obtained from a man younger than 45 with COVID-19, enrolled during active disease. Each CDR3 is given with its conserved first and last residue. D genes are given only for firm matches. A clone size is listed for some rows: how often the clone was seen (once, few, many), or a class if it is expanded.

d_call	v_call	j_call	clone_size	cdr3_nt	cdr3_aa
TRBD1	TRBV19	TRBJ1-2	-	TGTGCCAGTAGTAGGGACAGCAACTATGGCTACACCTTC	CASSRDSNYGYTF
-	TRBV4-3	TRBJ1-2	-	TGCGCCAGCAGCCAAGAGGGGCGTCCAGGGGCGATCTATGGCTACACCTTC	CASSQEGRPGAIYGYTF
TRBD2	TRBV7-3	TRBJ2-1	-	TGTGCCAGCAGCTTAGGGCGGGGGGACAATGAGCAGTTCTTC	CASSLGRGDNEQFF
TRBD1	TRBV28	TRBJ1-3	-	TGTGCCAGCAGTTTGGCAGGGGGCGCCGGGGGAAACACCATATATTTT	CASSLAGGAGGNTIYF
TRBD1	TRBV12-3/TRBV12-4	TRBJ2-2	-	TGTGCCAGCAGGGAACAGGGGCTCGGGGAGCTGTTTTTT	CASREQGLGELFF
-	TRBV19	TRBJ1-1	-	TGTGCCAGTAGCCCCATTTTGGGCGCGACTGAAGCTTTCTTT	CASSPILGATEAFF
-	TRBV7-9	TRBJ2-7	-	TGTGCCAGCAGCTTAGTTAAGCAGGGGCAGTACTTC	CASSLVKQGQYF
-	TRBV11-2	TRBJ2-5	-	TGTGCCAGCAGCTTCGAAGAGACCCAGTACTTC	CASSFEETQYF
-	TRBV29-1	TRBJ1-1	-	TGCAGCGTTGAGGGCGGGGACACTGAAGCTTTCTTT	CSVEGGDTEAFF
TRBD1	TRBV28	TRBJ2-7	-	TGTGCCAGCAGACCTTCGGGGACAGGGGTTTACGAGCAGTACTTC	CASRPSGTGVYEQYF
TRBD2	TRBV27	TRBJ2-2	-	TGTGCCAGCAGTTTATTCTCGGCGGGAGTCCCCGGGGAGCTGTTTTTT	CASSLFSAGVPGELFF
-	TRBV7-2	TRBJ1-4	-	TGTGCCAGCAGCGCAAGAGCCGGGAGAAGCAATGAAAAACTGTTTTTT	CASSARAGRSNEKLFF
-	TRBV9	TRBJ2-1	-	TGTGCCAGCAGCGTAGGGCTCGCAGGATTGGCGGGGATCTTCTCCTACAATGAGCAGTTCTTC	CASSVGLAGLAGIFSYNEQFF
TRBD1	TRBV5-1	TRBJ2-5	-	TGCGCCAGCAGCTTGGCGGACAGGGGCATGAGGGAGACCCAGTACTTC	CASSLADRGMRETQYF
TRBD1	TRBV12-3/TRBV12-4	TRBJ1-2	-	TGTGCCAGCAGTGACAGGGAGCGTTCTGGCTACACCTTC	CASSDRERSGYTF
-	TRBV7-3	TRBJ2-1	-	TGTGCCAGCAGCTCGAATCCCGGGTTCGCCGATGAGCAGTTCTTC	CASSSNPGFADEQFF
TRBD2	TRBV7-9	TRBJ2-3	-	TGTGCCAGCAGCCGACTAGCGGGGGGGGCAGATACGCAGTATTTT	CASSRLAGGADTQYF
-	TRBV10-1	TRBJ2-3	few	TGCGCCAGCAGTGGAGTTACAGGGACCACAGATACGCAGTATTTT	CASSGVTGTTDTQYF
TRBD1	TRBV28	TRBJ1-4	-	TGTGCCAGCAGTTTCACGACAGGGGGGACCGGAAAACTGTTTTTT	CASSFTTGGTGKLFF
-	TRBV11-1	TRBJ2-3	-	TGTGCCAGCAGCAAAATCGGGGGAAACACAGATACGCAGTATTTT	CASSKIGGNTDTQYF
TRBD1	TRBV19	TRBJ2-7	-	TGTGCCACGACCTGGGCAGGGGGCTTTTCCTACGAGCAGTACTTC	CATTWAGGFSYEQYF